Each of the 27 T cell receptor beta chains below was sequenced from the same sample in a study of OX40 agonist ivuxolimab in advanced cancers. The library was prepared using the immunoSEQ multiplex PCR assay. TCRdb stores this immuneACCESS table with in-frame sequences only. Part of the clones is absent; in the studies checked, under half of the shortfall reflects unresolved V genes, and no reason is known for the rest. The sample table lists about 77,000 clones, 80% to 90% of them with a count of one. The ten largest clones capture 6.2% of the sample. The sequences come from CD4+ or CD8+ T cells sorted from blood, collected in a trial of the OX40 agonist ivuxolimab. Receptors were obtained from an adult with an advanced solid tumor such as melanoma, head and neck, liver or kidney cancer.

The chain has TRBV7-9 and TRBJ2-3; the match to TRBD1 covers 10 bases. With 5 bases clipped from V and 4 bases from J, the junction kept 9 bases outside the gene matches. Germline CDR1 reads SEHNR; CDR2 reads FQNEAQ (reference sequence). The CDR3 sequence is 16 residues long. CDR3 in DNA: TGTGCCAGCAGCGTTCCGAGACAGGGGGCTGCAGATACGCAGTATTTT. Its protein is CASSVPRQGAADTQYF.

The CDR3 coding sequence is TGTGCCAGCAGCCCTAGGCTGATAGCCAGCTACGAGCAGTACTTC. Its protein is CASSPRLIASYEQYF. The rearrangement links TRBV28 to TRBJ2-7; D not certain. The CDR3 extends over 15 amino acids. Trimming took off 6 bases at V and 3 bases at J, with 18 bases between the two ends. CDR1 and CDR2 from the germline V gene are MDHEN and SYDVKM.

CDR3 sequence: CASSRRGSTYGYTF. The CDR3 coding sequence is TGTGCCAGCAGCCGCCGAGGCTCCACCTATGGCTACACCTTC. This rearrangement joins TRBV28 to TRBJ1-2; D gene ambiguous. Germline CDR1 MDHEN, CDR2 SYDVKM. V shed 6 bases and J shed 4 bases, with 15 bases lying between them. CDR3 size: 14 residues.

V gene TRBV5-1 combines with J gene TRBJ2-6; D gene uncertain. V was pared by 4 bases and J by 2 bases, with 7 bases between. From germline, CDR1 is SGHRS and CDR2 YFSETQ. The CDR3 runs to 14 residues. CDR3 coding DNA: TGCGCCAGCAGCCCGTCGGCTGGGGCCAACGTCCTGACTTTC. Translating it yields CASSPSAGANVLTF.

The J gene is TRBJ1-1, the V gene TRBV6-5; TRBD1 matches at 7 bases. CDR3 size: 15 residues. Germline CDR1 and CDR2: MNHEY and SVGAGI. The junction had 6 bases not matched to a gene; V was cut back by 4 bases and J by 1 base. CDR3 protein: CASSSKQGGNTEAFF. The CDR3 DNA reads TGTGCCAGCAGTTCCAAGCAGGGGGGGAACACTGAAGCTTTCTTT.

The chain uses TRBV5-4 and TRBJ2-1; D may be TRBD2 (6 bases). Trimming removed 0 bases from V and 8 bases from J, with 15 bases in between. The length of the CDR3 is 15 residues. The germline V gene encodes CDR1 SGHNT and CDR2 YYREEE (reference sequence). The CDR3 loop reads CASSLAGTGAYEQFF. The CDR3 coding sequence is TGTGCCAGCAGCTTGGCGGGAACGGGAGCGTATGAGCAGTTCTTC.

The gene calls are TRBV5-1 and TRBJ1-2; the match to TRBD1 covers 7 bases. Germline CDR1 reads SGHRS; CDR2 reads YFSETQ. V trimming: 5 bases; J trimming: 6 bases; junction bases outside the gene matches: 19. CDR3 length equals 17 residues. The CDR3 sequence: CASSHSSQGRGGDGYTF. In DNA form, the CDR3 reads TGCGCCAGCAGTCATTCTTCCCAGGGAAGAGGGGGCGATGGCTACACCTTC.

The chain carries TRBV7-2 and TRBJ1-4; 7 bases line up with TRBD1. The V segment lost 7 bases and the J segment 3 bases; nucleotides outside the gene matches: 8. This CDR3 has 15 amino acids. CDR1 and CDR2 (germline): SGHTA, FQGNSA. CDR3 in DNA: TGTGCCAGCACCACCGTGGGACAGCCTAATGAAAAACTGTTTTTT. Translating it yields CASTTVGQPNEKLFF.

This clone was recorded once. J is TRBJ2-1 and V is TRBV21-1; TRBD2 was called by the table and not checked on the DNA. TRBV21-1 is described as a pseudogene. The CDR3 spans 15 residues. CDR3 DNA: TGTGCCAGCAGCAAAGCGCCAGGACTAGCCAATGAGCAGTTCTTC. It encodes CASSKAPGLANEQFF.

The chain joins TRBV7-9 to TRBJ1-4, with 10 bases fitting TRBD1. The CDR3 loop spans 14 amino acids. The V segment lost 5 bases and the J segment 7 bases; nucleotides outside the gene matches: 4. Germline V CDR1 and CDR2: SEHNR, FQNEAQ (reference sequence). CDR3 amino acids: CASSVTGGGEKLFF. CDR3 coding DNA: TGTGCCAGCAGCGTGACAGGGGGCGGTGAAAAACTGTTTTTT.

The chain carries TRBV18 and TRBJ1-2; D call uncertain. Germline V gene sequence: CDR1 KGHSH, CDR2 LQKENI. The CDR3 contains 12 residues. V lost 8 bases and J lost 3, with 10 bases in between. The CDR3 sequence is CASPARDYGYTF. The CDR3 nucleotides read TGTGCCAGCCCTGCCCGGGACTATGGCTACACCTTC.

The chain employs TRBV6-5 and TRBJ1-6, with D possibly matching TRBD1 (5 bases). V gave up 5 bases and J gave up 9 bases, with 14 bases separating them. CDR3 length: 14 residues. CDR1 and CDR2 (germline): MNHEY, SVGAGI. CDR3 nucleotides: TGTGCCAGCAGTGAAGTCGGGGGGATTTCACCCCTCCACTTT. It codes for CASSEVGGISPLHF.

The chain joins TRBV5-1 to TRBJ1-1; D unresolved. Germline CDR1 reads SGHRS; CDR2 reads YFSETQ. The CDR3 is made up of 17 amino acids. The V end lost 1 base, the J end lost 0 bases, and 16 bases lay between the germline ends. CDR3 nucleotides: TGCGCCAGCAGCTTGAAAGGTATGGGTTCCATGAACACTGAAGCTTTCTTT. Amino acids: CASSLKGMGSMNTEAFF.

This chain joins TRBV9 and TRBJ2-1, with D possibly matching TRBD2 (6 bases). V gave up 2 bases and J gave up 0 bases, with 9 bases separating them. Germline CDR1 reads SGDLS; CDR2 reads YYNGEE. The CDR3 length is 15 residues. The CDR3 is CASSVRTTSYNEQFF. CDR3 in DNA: TGTGCCAGCAGCGTGAGGACTACCTCCTACAATGAGCAGTTCTTC.

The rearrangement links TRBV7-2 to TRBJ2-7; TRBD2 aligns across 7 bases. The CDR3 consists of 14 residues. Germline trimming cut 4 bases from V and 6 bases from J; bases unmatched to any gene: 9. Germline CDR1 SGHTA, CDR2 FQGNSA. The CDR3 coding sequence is TGTGCCAGCAGCTCTACGAGCGGGACTGGCGAGCAGTACTTC. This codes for CASSSTSGTGEQYF.

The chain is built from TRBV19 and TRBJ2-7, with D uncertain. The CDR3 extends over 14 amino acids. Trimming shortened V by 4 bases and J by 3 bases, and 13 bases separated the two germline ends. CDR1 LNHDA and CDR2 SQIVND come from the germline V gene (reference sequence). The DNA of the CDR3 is TGTGCCAGTAGTAGACGGACCCGTCTCTACGAGCAGTACTTC. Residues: CASSRRTRLYEQYF.

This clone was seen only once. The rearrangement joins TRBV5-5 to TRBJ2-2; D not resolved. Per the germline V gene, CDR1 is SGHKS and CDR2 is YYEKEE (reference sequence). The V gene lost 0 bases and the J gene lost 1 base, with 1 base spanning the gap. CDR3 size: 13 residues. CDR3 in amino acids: CASSLVNTGELFF. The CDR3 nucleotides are TGTGCCAGCAGCTTGGTGAACACCGGGGAGCTGTTTTTT.

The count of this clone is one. The CDR3 DNA sequence: TGTGCCAGCAGCCCAGGGACAGCCGAGGGCTACGAGCAGTACTTC. It encodes CASSPGTAEGYEQYF. V usage is TRBV7-6 and J usage is TRBJ2-7; 7 nucleotides match TRBD1. Looked up from germline, CDR1 is SGHVS and CDR2 is FNYEAQ. Trimming took 5 bases from V and 3 from J; bases not matched to a gene: 10. The CDR3 is made up of 15 amino acids.

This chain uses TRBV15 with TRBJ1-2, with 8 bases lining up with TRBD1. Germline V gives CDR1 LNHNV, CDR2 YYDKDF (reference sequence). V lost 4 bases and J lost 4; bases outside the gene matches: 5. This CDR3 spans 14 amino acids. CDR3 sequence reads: CATSKPGQAYGYTF. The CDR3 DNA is TGTGCCACCAGCAAACCGGGACAGGCCTATGGCTACACCTTC.

CDR3 in amino acids: CASSVGFWGREGTEAFF. CDR3 coding DNA: TGCGCCAGCAGCGTGGGGTTTTGGGGGCGCGAGGGGACTGAAGCTTTCTTT. The chain has TRBV5-1 and TRBJ1-1, with TRBD1 as a possible D gene (6 bases). The CDR3 contains 17 residues. V was pared by 4 bases and J by 5 bases, with 24 bases between. Germline V gene sequence: CDR1 SGHRS, CDR2 YFSETQ.

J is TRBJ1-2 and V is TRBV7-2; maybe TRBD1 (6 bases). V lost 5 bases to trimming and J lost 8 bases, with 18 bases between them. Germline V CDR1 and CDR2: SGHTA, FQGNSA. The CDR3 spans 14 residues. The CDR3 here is CASSLQGSTLGYTF. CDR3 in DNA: TGTGCCAGCAGCCTTCAGGGGTCGACCCTCGGCTACACCTTC.

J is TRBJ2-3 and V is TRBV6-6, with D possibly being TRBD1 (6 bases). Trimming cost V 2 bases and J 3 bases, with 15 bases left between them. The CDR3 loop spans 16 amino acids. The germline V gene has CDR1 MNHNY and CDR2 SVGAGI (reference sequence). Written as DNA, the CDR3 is TGTGCCAGCAGTTACAGCACAGGGATTGGAACAGATACGCAGTATTTT. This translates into CASSYSTGIGTDTQYF.

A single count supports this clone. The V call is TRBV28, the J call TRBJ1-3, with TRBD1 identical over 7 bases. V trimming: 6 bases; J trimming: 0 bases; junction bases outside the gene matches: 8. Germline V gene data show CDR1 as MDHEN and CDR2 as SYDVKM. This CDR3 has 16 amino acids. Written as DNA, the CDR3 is TGTGCCAGCAGCAGGACTAGGGACAGCTCTGGAAACACCATATATTTT. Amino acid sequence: CASSRTRDSSGNTIYF.

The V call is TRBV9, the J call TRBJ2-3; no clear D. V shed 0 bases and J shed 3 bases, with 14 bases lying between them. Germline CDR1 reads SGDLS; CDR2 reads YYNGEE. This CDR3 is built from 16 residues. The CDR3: CASSVVPSAQTDTQYF. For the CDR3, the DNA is TGTGCCAGCAGCGTAGTCCCTAGTGCGCAAACAGATACGCAGTATTTT.

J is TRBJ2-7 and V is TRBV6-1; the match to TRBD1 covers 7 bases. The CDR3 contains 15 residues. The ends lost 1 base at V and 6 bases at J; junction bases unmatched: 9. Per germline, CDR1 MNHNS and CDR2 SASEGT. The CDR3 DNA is TGTGCCAGCAGTGAAGGGACAGGACCCCTTTCCGAGCAGTACTTC. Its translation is CASSEGTGPLSEQYF.

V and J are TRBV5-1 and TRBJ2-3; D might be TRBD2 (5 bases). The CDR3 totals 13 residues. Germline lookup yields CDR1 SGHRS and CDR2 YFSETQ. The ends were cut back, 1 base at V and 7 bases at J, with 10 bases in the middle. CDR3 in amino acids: CASSLPGRNTQYF. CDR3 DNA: TGCGCCAGCAGCTTGCCGGGGAGAAATACGCAGTATTTT.

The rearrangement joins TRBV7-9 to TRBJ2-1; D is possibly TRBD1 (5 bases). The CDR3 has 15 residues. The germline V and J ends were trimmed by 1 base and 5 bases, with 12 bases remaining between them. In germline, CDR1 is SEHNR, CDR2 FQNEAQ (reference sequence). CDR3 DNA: TGTGCCAGCAGCTTAGTCCGCAGGACACACAATGAGCAGTTCTTC. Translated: CASSLVRRTHNEQFF.